This is a list of T cell receptor beta chains from one sample in a study of blood T cell repertoires in COVID-19. Sequenced by immunoSEQ multiplex PCR; TCRdb stores in-frame clones only, minus some. The sample lists under 300,000 clones; around 86% were seen once. The sample taken for sequencing was peripheral blood. These receptors all stem from a woman in her seventies with active or convalescent COVID-19. Both conserved end residues are part of each CDR3. A D gene is named only where the DNA matches it firmly. Size is omitted from some rows. Given values are once, few, many or a class for expanded clones.

CDR3 length	J gene	V gene	D gene	clone size	CDR3 protein	CDR3 DNA
14	TRBJ1-6	TRBV23-1	-	-	CASSHSCDPSPLHF	TGCGCCAGCAGTCATTCCTGCGATCCTTCACCCCTCCACTTT
11	TRBJ1-1	TRBV5-1	-	-	CASSSDGKAFF	TGCGCCAGCAGCTCGGACGGGAAAGCTTTCTTT
14	TRBJ2-5	TRBV5-1	-	-	CASSMINLQETQYF	TGCGCCAGCAGCATGATAAACCTACAAGAGACCCAGTACTTC
14	TRBJ2-5	TRBV15	-	-	CATSRGGGEETQYF	TGTGCCACCAGCAGAGGTGGAGGGGAAGAGACCCAGTACTTC
13	TRBJ2-5	TRBV13	TRBD1	-	CASSSNRGETQYF	TGTGCCAGCAGCTCTAACAGGGGTGAGACCCAGTACTTC
16	TRBJ1-1	TRBV5-1	-	-	CASSPIGVGRDTEAFF	TGCGCCAGCAGCCCGATAGGGGTCGGTAGGGACACTGAAGCTTTCTTT
18	TRBJ1-1	TRBV4-1	TRBD1	-	CASSQDRGRGRWNTEAFF	TGCGCCAGCAGCCAAGATCGAGGCAGGGGGCGGTGGAACACTGAAGCTTTCTTT
15	TRBJ1-6	TRBV27	-	-	CASSLSTGTQSPLHF	TGTGCCAGCAGTTTAAGCACAGGGACCCAATCACCCCTCCACTTT
15	TRBJ1-4	TRBV5-6	-	-	CASSVPQGTAEKLFF	TGTGCCAGCAGCGTCCCGCAGGGTACGGCTGAAAAACTGTTTTTT
15	TRBJ2-1	TRBV4-3	TRBD1	-	CASSQVGQGYNEQFF	TGCGCCAGCAGCCAAGTCGGACAGGGCTACAATGAGCAGTTCTTC
15	TRBJ2-2	TRBV27	-	-	CANRLGGPNTGELFF	TGTGCCAACCGATTAGGAGGCCCGAACACCGGGGAGCTGTTTTTT
12	TRBJ1-5	TRBV15	-	-	CATSRTDQPQHF	TGTGCCACCAGCAGAACGGATCAGCCCCAGCATTTT
15	TRBJ1-3	TRBV7-9	-	-	CASSSRDITGNTIYF	TGTGCCAGCAGCTCCCGGGACATTACTGGAAACACCATATATTTT
12	TRBJ1-2	TRBV11-2	-	-	CASSLGGYGYTF	TGTGCCAGCAGCTTAGGCGGATATGGCTACACCTTC
13	TRBJ1-1	TRBV4-1	-	once	CASSQGPRTEAFF	TGCGCCAGCAGCCAAGGCCCCCGGACTGAAGCTTTCTTT
13	TRBJ1-1	TRBV10-3	-	once	CAISGGGETEAFF	TGTGCCATCAGTGGGGGGGGCGAGACTGAAGCTTTCTTT
13	TRBJ2-1	TRBV4-1	-	once	CASSHPSGYEQFF	TGCGCCAGCAGCCACCCTTCGGGGTATGAGCAGTTCTTC
18	TRBJ2-1	TRBV5-8	TRBD2	-	CASTKGLAGPLSYNEQFF	TGTGCCAGCACCAAAGGACTAGCGGGCCCGCTCTCCTACAATGAGCAGTTCTTC
15	TRBJ1-1	TRBV4-3	-	-	CASSQDKRGGTEAFF	TGCGCCAGCAGCCAAGATAAAAGGGGGGGGACTGAAGCTTTCTTT
15	TRBJ2-1	TRBV6-5	-	once	CATRGRIWTYNEQFF	TGTGCCACTCGGGGGAGGATATGGACCTACAATGAGCAGTTCTTC
16	TRBJ2-3	TRBV7-2	-	once	CASSPVAVTSTDTQYF	TGTGCCAGCAGCCCAGTAGCGGTGACTAGCACAGATACGCAGTATTTT
14	TRBJ1-1	TRBV4-1	-	-	CASSQDQGRTEAFF	TGCGCCAGCAGCCAAGATCAGGGGAGAACTGAAGCTTTCTTT
14	TRBJ1-6	TRBV20-1	TRBD1	-	CSASQGARGSPLHF	TGCAGTGCTAGTCAGGGGGCGCGGGGTTCACCCCTCCACTTT
10	TRBJ1-5	TRBV6-5	-	-	CASRAQPQHF	TGTGCCAGCAGGGCCCAGCCCCAGCATTTT
15	TRBJ2-7	TRBV7-9	TRBD1	-	CASSLGGQGSYEQYF	TGTGCCAGCAGCTTGGGGGGACAGGGATCCTACGAGCAGTACTTC
14	TRBJ1-6	TRBV9	-	-	CASSTLQGNSPLHF	TGTGCCAGCAGCACCCTTCAGGGAAACTCACCCCTCCACTTT